The text below deals with one T cell receptor beta chain. A read error may be the cause here, since a much bigger clone is one base away. The source material, RNA transcripts, was used to amplify TCR beta CDR3 regions. The primer set for the first-round RT-PCR of the TCR CDR3 was HTBI. In TCRdb, the multiplex PCR reads were re-called with MiXCR into one record per CDR3 protein. Found here are approximately 530,000 distinct CDR3 sequences, roughly 17% of them singletons; the top ten hold under 20%. Germline V lookup: CDR1 MDHEN, CDR2 SYDVKM. The CDR3 covers 14 residues. With 6 bases clipped from V and 7 bases from J, the junction kept 10 bases outside the gene matches. Those patients with uncontrolled infection, other autoimmune disease, pregnancy or lactation were excluded. This record comes from a study of T cells in Graves' hyperthyroidism and ophthalmopathy. Study at large: Initial diagnosis, before any treatment, was when peripheral blood was collected.

The TCR originated in a young woman with Graves' hyperthyroidism. The chain combines TRBV28 with TRBJ2-5; 8 nucleotides match TRBD1. The sample was blood. CDR3: CASSRDRWAGTQYF. The CDR3 DNA follows: TGTGCCAGCAGCCGGGACAGGTGGGCAGGGACCCAGTACTTC.